This T cell receptor beta chain was sequenced for a study of blood T cells in healthy people across ages (dated by TCRdb to the mid-2010s). Background on the whole study: In model experiments, roughly one uniquely barcoded TCR beta cDNA molecule per two T cells was captured by template switching. Using deep sequencing normalized with unique cDNA molecular identifiers, the study measured how TCR beta repertoire diversity changes with age. Donors were grouped into four age groups: young (average 16 years), middle-aged (39), aged (around 62) and long-lived (approximately 82). To avoid experimental bias, donors of different ages were randomly spread across the sequencing lanes. Using the same blood draw, the study looked at two additional independent replicas of 1 million unique cDNA reads for two donors, one aged 18 to 30 and the other aged 80 or older.

The library was made by 5' RACE. Sequencer: Illumina HiSeq 2500. The second PCR ran for about 6 to 12 cycles and used a J-beta primer mix along with a sample-barcoded 5' primer. Each TCR beta cDNA molecule received a unique molecular identifier from a template-switch 5' adaptor carrying 12 random nucleotides. Each sample yielded at least 2.5 million CDR3-containing paired-end reads. First-strand cDNA was synthesized from all RNA with the Mint cDNA synthesis kit, primed by a TRBC-specific oligonucleotide. All cDNA was treated with uracil-DNA glycosylase and then went through a first 18-cycle PCR with the universal primers M1SS and BC2_uni_R. Regarding the original processing steps: Each sample was normalized by randomly selecting 1 million high-quality reads, each carrying a distinct molecular identifier. Instead of being binned into consensus sequences, reads that shared molecular identifiers were thrown out. MiTCR, run with a Q25 quality threshold and the strictest error-elimination algorithm, handled CDR3 identification, clonotype clustering and error correction. Lower-bound total TCR beta diversity was estimated with a nonparametric unseen species model using Euler transformation. TCRdb reprocessing: public reads trimmed at Q25 with fastp, clones called with MiXCR, in-frame beta chains kept. CDR3 protein sequences are deduplicated, and each keeps its most common genes and DNA. V and J calls and clone size were set by TCRdb, not the authors. The sample yields 790,000 or so distinct CDR3 sequences; 35% to 50% were counted once. Approximately 18% of the sample is held by the ten biggest clonotypes.

The donors were around 39 Caucasian individuals from Russia, aged roughly 6 to 90 years, who were systemically healthy. About 9.8 milliliters of peripheral blood were drawn from each donor into EDTA-treated Vacutainer tubes. Ficoll-Paque density-gradient centrifugation was used to isolate PBMCs, with at least 7 million per sample. Total RNA was extracted from PBMCs with Trizol reagent, with at least 6 micrograms obtained per sample. For every donor, an aliquot of PBMCs went through flow cytometry to measure the percentages of naive CD45RAhigh/CD27high T cells. This clonotype appeared a few times. Its antigen remains unidentified. The record has no base qualities; no much larger clone is one base away. Relative to germline, V is missing 4 bases and J is missing 6 bases, with 9 bases of the junction outside any gene match. Reading the germline V gene gives CDR1 SGHTA and CDR2 FQGNSA. The CDR3, cysteine through phenylalanine, is 15 amino acids long. Left in the record is the CDR3 DNA by itself, 45 bases read in frame from the first base.

Results the study describes overall, beyond this receptor: Compared with the aged group, the long-lived group had more naive CD4+ T cells, fewer expanded clones and increased TCR diversity, a pattern suggesting age selection. Total diversity estimates from one million sequenced T cells were considered lower bounds and underestimates. Observed TCR beta diversity per million T cells fell roughly linearly with age, and a significant reduction was already apparent by age around 36. There was a strong correlation between observed TCR beta diversity and the percentage of naive T cells measured by flow cytometry. Because donor CMV infection status was unknown, age-related changes in expanded clonotypes were potentially confounded. Since profiling was done on bulk unsorted PBMCs, naive and antigen-experienced compartments could not be conclusively compared.

The V and J segments used are TRBV7-2 and TRBJ2-1; 7 central bases correspond to TRBD2. The receptor's source is a man older than 75 in good health. The sequencing input was blood. The CDR3 protein is CASSYTRDYPNEQFF. The nucleotides are TGTGCCAGCAGCTATACCAGGGACTACCCCAATGAGCAGTTCTTC.